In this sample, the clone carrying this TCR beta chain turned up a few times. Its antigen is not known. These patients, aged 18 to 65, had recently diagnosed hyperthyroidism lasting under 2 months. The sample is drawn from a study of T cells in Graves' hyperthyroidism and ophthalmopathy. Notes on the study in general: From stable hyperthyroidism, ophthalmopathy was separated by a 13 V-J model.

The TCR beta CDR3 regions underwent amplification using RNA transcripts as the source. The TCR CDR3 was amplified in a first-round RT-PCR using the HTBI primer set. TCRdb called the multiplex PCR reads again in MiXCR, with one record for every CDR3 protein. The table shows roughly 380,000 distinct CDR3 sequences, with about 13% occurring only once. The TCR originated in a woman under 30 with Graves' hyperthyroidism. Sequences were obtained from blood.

CDR3 loop: CASSFRDTYNEQFF. In DNA, the CDR3 is TGTGCCAGCAGCTTCCGGGACACCTACAATGAGCAGTTCTTC. The chain combines TRBV5-8 with TRBJ2-1, with a weak D call TRBD1 (6 bases). The germline CDR1 and CDR2 sequences are SGHTS and YDEGEE. V lost 2 bases to trimming and J lost 2 bases, with 8 bases between them. The CDR3 sequence is 14 residues long.